The present TCR beta chain was sequenced within a study of CD8+CD57+ T cells in acquired aplastic anemia. The study, taken as a whole, reports: Patients showed no significant difference from controls in CD8+ Simpson's diversity.

By flow cytometry, patients selected for sequencing had shown an expansion of CD8+CD57+ cells. All patients had severe acquired aplastic anemia. V was shortened by 6 bases and J by 1 base, with 12 bases between the two germline ends. Germline V gene data show CDR1 as SNHLY and CDR2 as FYNNEI. The CDR3 spans 14 residues. This clonotype showed up just a few times. The target antigen is unknown. Researchers used genomic DNA as the template to profile TCR beta VDJ and CDR3. Via MiXCR, TCRdb re-called the reads, giving one row per CDR3 protein. The table has 200,000 to 250,000 distinct CDR3 sequences, roughly 50% seen once; the top ten hold just under 20%.

The sample consisted of sorted CD4+, CD8+, or CD8+CD57+ T cells (not recorded which) from PBMCs. The chain uses TRBV2 and TRBJ2-5, with a possible D match to TRBD2 (5 bases). The TCR was taken from a human donor with aplastic anemia. The CDR3 DNA reads as TGTGCCAGCAGGCCGAGGGCAGCCCAAGAGACCCAGTACTTC. Its translation: CASRPRAAQETQYF.